This T cell receptor (beta chain) comes out of a study of tumor-infiltrating lymphocytes in primary liver carcinoma. Study-level background: Tumors, staged T1-T3 N0M0, spanned about 4.2 to 10 cm.

The roughly 17-31 mg bulk tissue piece was not sorted before simultaneous RNA and DNA extraction. Patients had chronic HBV infection and were treatment-naive. Note on this clonotype: Its antigen is as yet unknown. This could be a read error, since a much larger clone is one nucleotide away.

Study-wide points: A significantly higher top-250-clone fraction was found in tumors than in blood (p = 0.039). About 7-25% of top clones, no more, were shared by all five regions.

A constant-region primer primed TCR beta cDNA synthesis from about 490 ng of total RNA. Amplification in three nested multiplex PCR rounds with slightly modified ARM-PCR gave rise to TCR beta libraries. Rounds one and two of PCR, each of roughly 10 cycles, were primed with TRBV1-TRBV30 forward primers and a C-beta reverse primer. TCRdb ran MiXCR on the multiplex PCR reads and lists one entry per CDR3 protein. The data contain roughly 200,000 distinct CDR3 sequences, around 81% of them singletons. The CDR3 loop spans 17 amino acids. Trimming shortened V by 0 bases and J by 2 bases, and 12 bases separated the two germline ends. CDR1 and CDR2 from the germline V gene are SGHRS and YFSETQ.

The clonotype comes from a man between 35 and 55 years old with primary liver carcinoma and hepatitis B virus infection. The sample was tumor tissue from primary liver carcinoma. The genes are TRBV5-1 and TRBJ2-6; tentatively, D is TRBD1 (6 bases). CDR3 DNA: TGCGCCAGCAGCTTGGGTGGGACACGGACTGGGGCCAACGTCCTGACTTTC. This encodes CASSLGGTRTGANVLTF.